These 21 T cell receptor beta chains came from one sample sequenced in a study of cytomegalovirus exposure and HLA in healthy donors. This PCR relied on a set of 60 Vbeta primers and 13 Jbeta primers. Here immunoSEQ multiplex PCR was the method, and the copy in TCRdb shows in-frame clones only, minus some. The data show around 94,000 clones, with around 63% seen just once and 4.8% held by the top ten. Sample: PBMCs. The receptors come from a human donor in good health.

The genes are TRBV4-1 and TRBJ2-7; the D gene is possibly TRBD2 (7 bases). Germline-derived CDR1 and CDR2 are MGHRA and YSYEKL. The CDR3 covers 15 residues. The V end was cut by 4 bases, the J end by 5 bases, with 18 bases between. This chain's CDR3 is CASSLGGLRGDEQYF. CDR3 bases: TGCGCCAGCAGCCTTGGGGGCCTCCGGGGGGACGAGCAGTACTTC.

The V call is TRBV29-1, the J call TRBJ2-5; 10 bases map to TRBD2. The junction had 6 bases not matched to a gene; V was cut back by 6 bases and J by 2 bases. CDR1 is SQVTM, CDR2 ANQGSEA, per germline. The CDR3 spans 14 residues. The CDR3 coding sequence is TGCAGCGTGCCGTCTAGCGGGAGTCAAGAGACCCAGTACTTC. It codes for CSVPSSGSQETQYF.

This chain links TRBV25-1 with TRBJ1-5, with D hard to call. Germline CDR1 reads MGHDK; CDR2 reads SYGVNS. The CDR3 is made up of 14 amino acids. Deletions cut 2 bases from V and 0 bases from J, with 5 bases between. CDR3 region: CASSEIASNQPQHF. The CDR3 DNA is TGTGCCAGCAGTGAAATAGCTAGCAATCAGCCCCAGCATTTT.

This clone was counted a few times. CDR3 amino acids: CASSLGSGGVGSYEQYF. The CDR3 nucleotides are TGTGCCAGCAGCTTAGGGTCAGGGGGCGTAGGGTCCTACGAGCAGTACTTC. This chain connects TRBV7-6 to TRBJ2-7; 8 nucleotides line up with TRBD1. Germline assignment: CDR1 SGHVS and CDR2 FNYEAQ. Trimming at V came to 1 base and at J to 1 base, leaving 9 bases not matched to a gene. The CDR3 has 17 amino acids.

This chain connects TRBV6-5 to TRBJ2-5, with 7 nucleotides matching TRBD1. V shed 6 bases and J 4 bases; nucleotides not matched to a gene: 8. The germline gives CDR1 MNHEY, CDR2 SVGAGI. CDR3 length: 14 residues. CDR3 residues: CASSTTGVRETQYF. The CDR3 region has the DNA TGTGCCAGCAGCACTACAGGGGTTAGAGAGACCCAGTACTTC.

This clone showed up just a few times. This chain uses TRBV14 with TRBJ2-7; no clear D. This CDR3 has 13 amino acids. Germline values: CDR1 SGHDN, CDR2 FVKESK. V was shortened by 5 bases and J by 9 bases, with 17 bases between the two germline ends. The CDR3 here is CASSKVASTGQYF. The DNA of the CDR3 is TGTGCCAGCAGCAAGGTGGCCTCAACGGGGCAGTACTTC.

The chain uses TRBV7-9 and TRBJ1-2; TRBD1 might be the D (5 bases). V was cut by 3 bases and J by 8 bases, with 10 bases left in between. This CDR3 is built from 12 residues. Germline V lookup: CDR1 SEHNR, CDR2 FQNEAQ (reference sequence). The CDR3 nucleotides are TGTGCCAGCAGCTTCGGGGGGGAAGGCTACACCTTC. The encoded protein is CASSFGGEGYTF. Full variable domain (outside the CDR3, taken from reference TRBV7-9 and TRBJ1-2): DTGVSQNPRHKITKRGQNVTFRCDPISEHNRLYWYRQTLGQGPEFLTYFQNEAQLEKSRLLSDRFSAERPKGSFSTLEIQRTEQGDSAMYLCASSFGGEGYTFGSGTRLTVV.

The CDR3 nucleotides are TGTGCCTGTAACCCTCCCGGGAGGGCCGGGGGTGAGCAGTTCTTC. It is translated as CACNPPGRAGGEQFF. The chain uses TRBV30 and TRBJ2-1; the match to TRBD2 covers 8 bases. Germline trimming cut 6 bases from V and 9 bases from J; bases unmatched to any gene: 16. Looked up from germline, CDR1 is GTSNPN and CDR2 is SVGIG (reference sequence). The CDR3 totals 15 residues.

The chain links TRBV2 to TRBJ1-1, with 9 positions matching TRBD1. This CDR3 contains 15 residues. With 6 bases clipped from V and 3 bases from J, the junction kept 8 bases outside the gene matches. Germline CDR1 is SNHLY and CDR2 is FYNNEI. CDR3 DNA: TGTGCCAGCAGACCCCCGACAGGGGGATACACTGAAGCTTTCTTT. Translated, it gives CASRPPTGGYTEAFF.

This clone was detected a few times. The gene calls are TRBV28 and TRBJ1-1; 11 nucleotides agree with TRBD1. The germline V gene has CDR1 MDHEN and CDR2 SYDVKM. The ends lost 6 bases at V and 6 bases at J; junction bases unmatched: 6. The CDR3 spans 14 residues. CDR3: CASRRGQGASEAFF. Written as DNA, the CDR3 is TGTGCCAGCAGGAGAGGACAGGGGGCATCTGAAGCTTTCTTT. The variable domain in full, with the rest retrieved from reference TRBV28 and TRBJ1-1, is DVKVTQSSRYLVKRTGEKVFLECVQDMDHENMFWYRQDPGLGLRLIYFSYDVKMKEKGDIPEGYSVSREKKERFSLILESASTNQTSMYLCASRRGQGASEAFFGQGTRLTVV.

The chain employs TRBV13 and TRBJ2-5; 14 nucleotides agree with TRBD2. The better agreement between TRBJ2-7 and the DNA end casts doubt on the J call. The CDR3 spans 19 residues. The germline V gene has CDR1 PRHDT and CDR2 FYEKMQ (reference sequence). CDR3 sequence: CASSLGGQMGLAGVDEQYF. CDR3 in DNA: TGTGCCAGCAGCTTAGGCGGACAAATGGGACTAGCGGGAGTAGACGAGCAGTACTTC.

Written as DNA, the CDR3 is TGTGCCAGTAGTAGACAGGGATACGAGCAGTACTTC. The encoded protein is CASSRQGYEQYF. The gene calls are TRBV19 and TRBJ2-7, with TRBD1 matching 7 bases. The CDR3 runs to 12 residues. The germline CDR1 and CDR2 sequences are LNHDA and SQIVND (reference sequence). V dropped 4 bases and J dropped 4; count of bases not matched to a gene: 1.

This clone came up a few times. The V call is TRBV5-1, the J call TRBJ2-3, with a weak D call TRBD2 (6 bases). The CDR3 is made up of 15 amino acids. Germline V gene sequence: CDR1 SGHRS, CDR2 YFSETQ. Trimming removed 0 bases from V and 2 bases from J, with 10 bases in between. As DNA, the CDR3 is TGCGCCAGCAGCTTGGTCGGACTAAACACAGATACGCAGTATTTT. Its translation is CASSLVGLNTDTQYF.

The chain has TRBV6-5 and TRBJ2-7; possible D gene TRBD2, 6 bases. Trimming left V 6 bases short and J 0 bases short, with 12 bases between. The CDR3 loop spans 14 amino acids. Germline loops: CDR1 MNHEY, CDR2 SVGAGI. The CDR3 DNA sequence: TGTGCCAGCAGCCGGGACTTCAGCTCCTACGAGCAGTACTTC. Translation: CASSRDFSSYEQYF.

This clone was detected only a few times. This chain connects TRBV30 to TRBJ2-7, with 7 bases fitting TRBD2. Germline V gene sequence: CDR1 GTSNPN, CDR2 SVGIG (reference sequence). V shed 0 bases and J 4 bases; nucleotides not matched to a gene: 6. The CDR3 covers 14 residues. For the CDR3, the DNA is TGTGCCTGGAGTGTACTTGGGGGAGGGTACGAGCAGTACTTC. Its protein is CAWSVLGGGYEQYF.

Notes on this clone: The same CDR3 is also encoded by other DNA sequences in this sample. V gene TRBV18 combines with J gene TRBJ2-5; possibly TRBD1 for D (6 bases). CDR3 length equals 13 residues. Trimming removed 3 bases at V and 2 bases at J, with 7 bases between. Germline CDR1 KGHSH, CDR2 LQKENI. CDR3 region: CASSPGQQETQYF. For the CDR3, the DNA is TGTGCCAGCTCACCCGGACAGCAAGAGACCCAGTACTTC.

This clone is a singleton in its sample. The chain couples TRBV9 to TRBJ2-5; the match to TRBD1 covers 12 bases. The germline V gene encodes CDR1 SGDLS and CDR2 YYNGEE. With V trimmed by 3 bases and J by 7 bases, 7 bases remained unmatched. CDR3 size: 15 residues. CDR3 amino acids: CASSAGTGGGGTQYF. The CDR3, as DNA: TGTGCCAGCAGCGCAGGGACAGGGGGCGGAGGGACCCAGTACTTC.

The chain is built from TRBV6-1 and TRBJ2-1; D gene ambiguous. The germline gives CDR1 MNHNS, CDR2 SASEGT. This CDR3 is 15 amino acids long. V was shortened by 1 base and J by 4 bases, with 11 bases between the two germline ends. The CDR3 bases are TGTGCCAGCAGTGAAGACAACTATAATTACAATGAGCAGTTCTTC. Encoded protein: CASSEDNYNYNEQFF.

This clone has a handful of counts. The rearrangement joins TRBV11-3 to TRBJ2-1; D not resolved. This CDR3 is 15 amino acids long. The germline V gene encodes CDR1 SGHNT and CDR2 YENEEA. The ends were cut back, 0 bases at V and 0 bases at J, with 6 bases in the middle. The DNA of the CDR3 is TGTGCCAGCAGCTTAGACACCTACTCCTACAATGAGCAGTTCTTC. It encodes CASSLDTYSYNEQFF.

CDR3 sequence (DNA): TGTGCCAGCAGTGACTCGAGTTGGGGCAGGTCTAGTGGCTACACCTTC. Its translation is CASSDSSWGRSSGYTF. The chain combines TRBV6-4 with TRBJ1-2, with a possible D match to TRBD1 (5 bases). The CDR3 extends over 16 amino acids. The germline V gene has CDR1 MRHNA and CDR2 SNTAGT. V was shortened by 0 bases and J by 7 bases, with 18 bases between the two germline ends.

The chain joins TRBV2 to TRBJ2-2, with 12 nucleotides matching TRBD2. The CDR3 covers 15 residues. Per germline, CDR1 SNHLY and CDR2 FYNNEI. V dropped 6 bases and J dropped 6; count of bases not matched to a gene: 5. CDR3 in amino acids: CASRPTSGSAGELFF. The CDR3, as DNA: TGTGCCAGCAGACCGACTAGCGGGAGTGCCGGGGAGCTGTTTTTT. Variable domain in full (rest from reference TRBV2 and TRBJ2-2): EPEVTQTPSHQVTQMGQEVILRCVPISNHLYFYWYRQILGQKVEFLVSFYNNEISEKSEIFDDQFSVERPDGSNFTLKIRSTKLEDSAMYFCASRPTSGSAGELFFGEGSRLTVL.